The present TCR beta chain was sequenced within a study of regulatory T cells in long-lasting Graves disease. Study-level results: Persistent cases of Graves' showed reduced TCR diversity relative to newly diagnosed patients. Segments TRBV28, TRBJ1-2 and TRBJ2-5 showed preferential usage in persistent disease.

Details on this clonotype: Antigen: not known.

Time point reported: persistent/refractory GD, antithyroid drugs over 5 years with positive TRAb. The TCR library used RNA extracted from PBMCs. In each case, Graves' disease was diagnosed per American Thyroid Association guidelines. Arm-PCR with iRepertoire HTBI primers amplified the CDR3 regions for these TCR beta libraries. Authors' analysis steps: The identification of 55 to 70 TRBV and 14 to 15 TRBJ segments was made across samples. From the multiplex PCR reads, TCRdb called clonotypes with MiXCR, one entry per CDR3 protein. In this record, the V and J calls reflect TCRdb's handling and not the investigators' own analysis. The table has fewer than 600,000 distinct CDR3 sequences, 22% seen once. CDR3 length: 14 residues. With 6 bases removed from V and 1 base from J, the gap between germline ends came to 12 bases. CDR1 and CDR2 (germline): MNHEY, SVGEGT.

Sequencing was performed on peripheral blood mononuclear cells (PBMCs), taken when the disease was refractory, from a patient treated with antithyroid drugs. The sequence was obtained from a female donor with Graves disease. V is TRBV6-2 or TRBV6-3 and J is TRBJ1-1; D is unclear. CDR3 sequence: CASSEIQTNTEAFF. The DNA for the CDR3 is TGTGCCAGCAGCGAAATACAGACGAACACTGAAGCTTTCTTT.